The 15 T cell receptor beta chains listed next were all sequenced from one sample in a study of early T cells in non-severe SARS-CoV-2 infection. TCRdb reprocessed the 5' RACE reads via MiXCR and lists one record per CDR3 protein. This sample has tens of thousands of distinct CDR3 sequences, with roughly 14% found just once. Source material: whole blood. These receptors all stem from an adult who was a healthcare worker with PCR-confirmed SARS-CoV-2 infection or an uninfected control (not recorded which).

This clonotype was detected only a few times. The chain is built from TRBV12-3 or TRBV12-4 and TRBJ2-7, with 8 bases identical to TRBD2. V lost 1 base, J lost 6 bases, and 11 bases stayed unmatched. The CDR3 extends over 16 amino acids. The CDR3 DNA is TGTGCCAGCAGTTTAGGGGCTAGCGGGCAATTAGGCGAGCAGTACGTC. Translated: CASSLGASGQLGEQYV.

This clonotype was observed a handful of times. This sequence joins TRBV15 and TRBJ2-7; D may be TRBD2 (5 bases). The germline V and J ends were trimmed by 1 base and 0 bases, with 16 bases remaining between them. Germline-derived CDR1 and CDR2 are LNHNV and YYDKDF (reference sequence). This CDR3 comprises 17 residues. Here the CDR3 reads CATSRAGSASGSYEQYV. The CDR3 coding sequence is TGTGCCACCAGCAGAGCGGGGTCGGCAAGTGGCTCCTACGAGCAGTACGTC.

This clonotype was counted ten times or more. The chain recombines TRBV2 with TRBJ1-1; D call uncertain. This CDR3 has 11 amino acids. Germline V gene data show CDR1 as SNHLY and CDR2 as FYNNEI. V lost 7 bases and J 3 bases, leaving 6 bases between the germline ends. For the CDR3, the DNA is TGTGCCAGCAAAGTAGACACTGAAGCTTTCTTT. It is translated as CASKVDTEAFF.

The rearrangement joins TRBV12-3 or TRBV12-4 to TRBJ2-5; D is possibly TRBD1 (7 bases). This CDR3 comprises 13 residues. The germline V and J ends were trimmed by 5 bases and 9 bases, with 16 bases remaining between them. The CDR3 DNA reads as TGTGCCAGCAGTGAGACTAGTAGGGGGCCCCAGTACTTC. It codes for CASSETSRGPQYF.

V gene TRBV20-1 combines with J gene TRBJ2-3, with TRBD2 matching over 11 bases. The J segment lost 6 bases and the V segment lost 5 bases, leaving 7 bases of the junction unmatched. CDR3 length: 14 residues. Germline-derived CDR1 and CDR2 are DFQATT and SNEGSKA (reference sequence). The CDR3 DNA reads TGCAGTGCTGTTACTAGCGGGGGCCGGGATACGCAGTATTTT. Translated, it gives CSAVTSGGRDTQYF.

CDR3 protein: CASSYSFWGDRNEQFF. The CDR3 nucleotides are TGTGCCAGCAGTTACTCGTTTTGGGGGGATCGGAATGAGCAGTTCTTC. The J gene is TRBJ2-1, the V gene TRBV6-6; possibly TRBD2 for D (6 bases). V lost 0 bases to trimming and J lost 7 bases, with 16 bases between them. CDR3 length equals 16 residues. Germline CDR1 is MNHNY and CDR2 is SVGAGI (reference sequence).

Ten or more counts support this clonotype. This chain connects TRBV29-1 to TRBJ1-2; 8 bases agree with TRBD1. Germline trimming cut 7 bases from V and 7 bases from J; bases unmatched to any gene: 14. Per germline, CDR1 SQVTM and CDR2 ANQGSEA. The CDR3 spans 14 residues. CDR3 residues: CSGEPMQGAGGYTF. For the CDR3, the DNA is TGCAGCGGAGAACCGATGCAGGGGGCTGGTGGCTACACCTTC. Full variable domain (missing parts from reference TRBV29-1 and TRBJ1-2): SAVISQKPSRDICQRGTSLTIQCQVDSQVTMMFWYRQQPGQSLTLIATANQGSEATYESGFVIDKFPISRPNLTFSTLTVSNMSPEDSSIYLCSGEPMQGAGGYTFGSGTRLTVV.

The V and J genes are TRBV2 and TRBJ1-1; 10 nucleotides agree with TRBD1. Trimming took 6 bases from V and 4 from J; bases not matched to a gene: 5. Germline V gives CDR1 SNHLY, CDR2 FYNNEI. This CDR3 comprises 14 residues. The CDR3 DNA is TGTGCCAGCAGGAGACAGGGGGCTGGCACTGAAGCTTTCTTT. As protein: CASRRQGAGTEAFF.

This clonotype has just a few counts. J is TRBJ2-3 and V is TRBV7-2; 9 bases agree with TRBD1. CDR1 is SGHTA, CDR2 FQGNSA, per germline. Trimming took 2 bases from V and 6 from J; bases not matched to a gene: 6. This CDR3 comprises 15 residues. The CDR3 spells CASSLRTGVGDTQYF. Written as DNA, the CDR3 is TGTGCCAGCAGCTTACGGACAGGGGTCGGGGATACGCAGTATTTT.

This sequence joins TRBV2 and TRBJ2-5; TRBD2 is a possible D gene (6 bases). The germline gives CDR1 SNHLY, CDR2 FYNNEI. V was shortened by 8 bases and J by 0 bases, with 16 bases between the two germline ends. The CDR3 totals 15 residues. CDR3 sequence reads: CASRSPGDYQETQYF. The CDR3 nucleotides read TGTGCCAGCCGCAGCCCGGGGGACTACCAAGAGACCCAGTACTTC.

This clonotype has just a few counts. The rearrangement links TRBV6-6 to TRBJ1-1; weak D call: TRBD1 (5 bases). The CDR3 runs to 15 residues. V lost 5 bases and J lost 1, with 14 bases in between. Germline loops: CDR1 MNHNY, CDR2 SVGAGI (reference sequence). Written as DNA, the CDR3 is TGTGCCAGCAGTCGAACCGGGACGGGGAACACTGAAGCTTTCTTT. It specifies CASSRTGTGNTEAFF.

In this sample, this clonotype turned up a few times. CDR3 protein: CASSLGKQGNSLTQYF. The DNA for the CDR3 is TGTGCCAGCAGCTTAGGAAAACAGGGGAATTCCCTTACGCAGTATTTT. The chain recombines TRBV7-4 with TRBJ2-3; 7 positions agree with TRBD1. The CDR3 is made up of 16 amino acids. The V gene's germline CDR1 is SGHVT and CDR2 SQSDAQ. Losses at the gene ends were 1 base for V and 8 bases for J; bases not matched to a gene: 12.

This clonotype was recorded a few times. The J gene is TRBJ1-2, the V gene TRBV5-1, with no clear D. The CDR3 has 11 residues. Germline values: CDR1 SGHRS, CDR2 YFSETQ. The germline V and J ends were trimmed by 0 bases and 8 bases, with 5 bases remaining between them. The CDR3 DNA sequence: TGCGCCAGCAGCTTGGATGGGGGCTACACCTTC. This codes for CASSLDGGYTF.

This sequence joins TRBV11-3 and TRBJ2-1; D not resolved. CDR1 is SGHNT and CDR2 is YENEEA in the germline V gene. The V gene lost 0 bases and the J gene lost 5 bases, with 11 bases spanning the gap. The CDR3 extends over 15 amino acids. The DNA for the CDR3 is TGTGCCAGCAGCTTAGAGGGCCGATCGGACAATGAGCAGTTCTTC. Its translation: CASSLEGRSDNEQFF.

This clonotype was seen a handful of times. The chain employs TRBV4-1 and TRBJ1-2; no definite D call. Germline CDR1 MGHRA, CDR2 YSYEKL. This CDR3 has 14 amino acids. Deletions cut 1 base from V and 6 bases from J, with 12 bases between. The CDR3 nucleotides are TGCGCCAGCAGCCAAGGGCCGGAATCCCATGGCTACACCTTC. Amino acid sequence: CASSQGPESHGYTF.